The present TCR beta chain was sequenced within a study of cytomegalovirus exposure and HLA in healthy donors. Study observations and caveats: Earlier findings revealed that most TCR beta V segments proved productive either about 87% or about 30% of the time. Three chains linked to CMV were shown in vitro to be specific for CMV antigens. The authors later found most CMV-associated TCR beta chains appeared HLA-restricted.

The germline V and J ends were trimmed by 0 bases and 8 bases, with 14 bases remaining between them. CDR3 length: 15 residues. Germline-derived CDR1 and CDR2 are MGHRA and YSYEKL. Regarding this clone: Its antigen is as yet unknown.

The PCR was carried out with 60 Vbeta primers and 13 Jbeta primers. As originally analysed: A later analysis tallied approximately 87 million unique TCR beta chains, around 11 million of them shared. The assay was immunoSEQ multiplex PCR, and TCRdb's table has in-frame clones only and misses some. V and J calls and clone size are copied from that table; D and trimming were computed from the DNA. The sample includes about 180,000 clones, 76% of them seen just once. The chain couples TRBV4-1 to TRBJ2-1, with D maybe TRBD1 (5 bases). The specimen sequenced was PBMCs. The sequence derives from a man younger than 30 in good health and CMV-seronegative. CDR3 amino acids: CASSQDLGGAYEQFF. CDR3 in DNA: TGCGCCAGCAGCCAAGATCTTGGTGGGGCATATGAGCAGTTCTTC.